One sample yielded the 7 T cell receptor beta chains listed below, sequenced in a study of cytomegalovirus exposure and HLA in healthy donors (dated by TCRdb to about 2017). Preparation of the library involved the immunoSEQ multiplex PCR assay. A mixture of 60 forward primers for TCR Vbeta segments and 13 reverse primers for TCR Jbeta segments was used in the multiplex PCR. TCRdb limited this immuneACCESS table to in-frame rearrangements with V and J called. A share of clones is missing; checked studies link under half to unresolved V genes, and the rest is unexplained. This sample has approximately 260,000 clones in its table, and about nine tenths of those were observed once. About 1.7% of the sample is held by the ten biggest clonotypes. Sequenced material: PBMCs. The receptors shown here come from a girl aged 2 to 9 in good health and CMV-seronegative.

The V gene is TRBV20-1, the J gene TRBJ1-1; no definite D call. The V end lost 6 bases, the J end lost 0 bases, and 5 bases lay between the germline ends. This CDR3 spans 11 amino acids. Germline-derived CDR1 and CDR2 are DFQATT and SNEGSKA (reference sequence). CDR3 coding DNA: TGCAGTGCCGCGGTGAACACTGAAGCTTTCTTT. This encodes CSAAVNTEAFF.

This rearrangement joins TRBV30 to TRBJ1-4; perhaps TRBD1 as D (5 bases). The germline CDR1 and CDR2 sequences are GTSNPN and SVGIG (reference sequence). This CDR3 has 15 amino acids. The V end was cut by 3 bases, the J end by 4 bases, with 15 bases between. This CDR3 is CAWSEEWTFNEKLFF. The CDR3, as DNA: TGTGCCTGGAGCGAGGAATGGACATTTAATGAAAAACTGTTTTTT.

This clone was counted a few times. The chain has TRBV14 and TRBJ1-4; 8 bases are a match to TRBD1. V was clipped by 3 bases and J by 5 bases; unmatched bases: 5. Per the germline V gene, CDR1 is SGHDN and CDR2 is FVKESK. The CDR3 has 15 amino acids. CDR3 in amino acids: CASSQSGGANEKLFF. The CDR3 DNA reads TGTGCCAGCAGCCAGTCAGGGGGCGCAAATGAAAAACTGTTTTTT.

The chain's CDR3 is CASSLLRRGGGVGEQYF. The CDR3 region has the DNA TGTGCCAGCAGTTTATTGAGACGGGGCGGGGGAGTTGGCGAGCAGTACTTC. This chain connects TRBV27 to TRBJ2-7; 7 positions match TRBD2. CDR3 length: 17 residues. Germline CDR1 is MNHEY and CDR2 is SMNVEV (reference sequence). The V gene end was trimmed by 1 base and the J gene end by 6 bases; junction bases not matched to a gene: 15.

V is TRBV5-1 and J is TRBJ2-7; no clear D. The germline V gene encodes CDR1 SGHRS and CDR2 YFSETQ. This CDR3 comprises 13 residues. V gave up 5 bases and J gave up 0 bases, with 9 bases separating them. CDR3 region: CASRASVSYEQYF. CDR3 coding DNA: TGCGCCAGCAGGGCCTCAGTCTCCTACGAGCAGTACTTC.

The chain uses TRBV6-5 and TRBJ1-1; D gene uncertain. The V gene lost 3 bases and the J gene lost 5 bases, with 13 bases spanning the gap. CDR3 length equals 14 residues. CDR1 is MNHEY, CDR2 SVGAGI, per germline. The CDR3 sequence is CASSYLPGLTEAFF. CDR3 nucleotide sequence: TGTGCCAGCAGTTATCTTCCGGGGTTGACTGAAGCTTTCTTT.

This clone was counted a single time. The chain has TRBV19 and TRBJ1-2; TRBD1 is a possible D gene (5 bases). The CDR3 runs 13 residues. Per germline, CDR1 LNHDA and CDR2 SQIVND (reference sequence). V gave up 5 bases and J gave up 8 bases, with 15 bases separating them. Here the CDR3 DNA reads TGTGCCAGTAGTGCCCGGGGGGGATCCGGCTACACCTTC. As protein: CASSARGGSGYTF.